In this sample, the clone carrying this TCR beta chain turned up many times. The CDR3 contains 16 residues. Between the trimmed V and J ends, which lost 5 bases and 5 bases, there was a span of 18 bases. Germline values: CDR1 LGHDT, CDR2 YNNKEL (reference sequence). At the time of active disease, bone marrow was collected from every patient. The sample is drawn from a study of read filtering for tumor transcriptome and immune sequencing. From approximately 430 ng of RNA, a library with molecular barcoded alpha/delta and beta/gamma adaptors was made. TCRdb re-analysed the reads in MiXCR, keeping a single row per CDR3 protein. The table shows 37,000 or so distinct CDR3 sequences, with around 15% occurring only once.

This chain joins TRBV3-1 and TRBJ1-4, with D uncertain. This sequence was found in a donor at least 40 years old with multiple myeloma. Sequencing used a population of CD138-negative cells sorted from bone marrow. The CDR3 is CASSSYKGLENEKLFF. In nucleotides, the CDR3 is TGTGCCAGCAGCTCATACAAGGGCCTTGAAAATGAAAAACTGTTTTTT.